The entry below describes one T cell receptor (beta chain). Its antigen specificity is not known. Qualities for individual bases were not recorded, and no much larger clone is one base off. The donors belonged to the validation cohort of around 110 subjects, which was separate from the roughly 700-subject first cohort. This entry comes from a study of cytomegalovirus exposure and HLA in healthy donors (TCRdb year 2017). For the study in its entirety: According to a later analysis, the 110 or so validation repertoires were produced on the same platform as the 666 repertoires of the first cohort. The aim of the study was to test whether cataloging public T cell receptors could identify signatures of past pathogen exposure. Along with the approximately 700-subject first cohort, a separate validation cohort of around 110 different subjects was used. High-throughput TCR immunosequencing, statistical association of individual TCRs with disease status, and machine learning were combined to predict cytomegalovirus infection status. Findings and caveats that apply to the study as a whole: The classifier was reported to diagnose cytomegalovirus status with high specificity and sensitivity in both the original and validation cohorts. A few of the identified cytomegalovirus-associated TCR beta chains were confirmed in vitro to be specific for cytomegalovirus antigens. The validation cohort had no HLA typing available for a later analysis, so co-occurrence within that cohort was assessed over all 120 or so repertoires. The study listed approximately 150 TCR beta chains as associated with cytomegalovirus. Across donors, most TCR sequences were observed very rarely, whereas some public TCRs were present in many individuals. According to the authors, the approach could potentially be generalized to other disease states and immunological phenotypes. In a later analysis, TCRs clustered in the first cohort were found to also tend to co-occur in the roughly 110 validation repertoires, with 94% of cluster scores above 0.

Inclusive of the bounding cysteine and phenylalanine, the CDR3 is 15 residues long. Only the CDR3 DNA stays, 45 bases, in frame from base 1. At the junction V is shortened by 5 bases and J by 0 bases; bases outside the gene matches: 6. CDR1 and CDR2 (MNHEY, SVGAGI) derive from the germline V gene. The library came from the immunoSEQ multiplex PCR assay. The original pipeline was this. A statistical classification framework was built for diagnosing cytomegalovirus status from the catalog of TCR beta chain sequences. TCRdb carries this immuneACCESS record with in-frame sequences only. Its versions omit some clonotypes, under half of them owing to an unresolved V gene in the studies checked, with the rest unexplained. V and J calls and clone size are copied from that table; D and trimming were computed from the DNA. Within this sample are under 150,000 clones, with about 90% of them counted one time only. The ten largest clones add up to 1.9% of the sample.

The sample was PBMCs. The rearranged chain carries TRBV6-5 and TRBJ2-7; the central 8 bases match TRBD2. The TCR sequence derives from a woman younger than 30 in good health and CMV-seronegative. The sequenced DNA is TGTGCCAGCAGTCCAGCGGGAGCTATCTCCTACGAGCAGTACTTC. Its protein product is CASSPAGAISYEQYF.